The 13 T cell receptor beta chains reported below all come from one sample, sequenced in a study of T cells in Graves' hyperthyroidism and ophthalmopathy. RNA transcripts were the template for amplifying TCR beta CDR3 regions. HTBI primers drove first-round RT-PCR of the TCR CDR3. MiXCR, applied by TCRdb to the multiplex PCR reads, yields one record per CDR3 protein. This sample has some 400,000 distinct CDR3 sequences, with roughly 13% found just once. Sequences were obtained from blood. These receptors all come from a man aged 25 to 40 with Graves' hyperthyroidism that later progressed to Graves' ophthalmopathy.

The genes are TRBV5-1 and TRBJ2-5, with D perhaps given as TRBD1 or TRBD2 (6 bases each). V shed 0 bases and J shed 0 bases, with 9 bases lying between them. This CDR3 spans 15 amino acids. The germline V gene has CDR1 SGHRS and CDR2 YFSETQ. CDR3 loop: CASSLVGGYQETQYF. The DNA of the CDR3 is TGCGCCAGCAGCTTGGTCGGGGGCTACCAAGAGACCCAGTACTTC.

There are a few counts of this clonotype. The V call is TRBV5-6, the J call TRBJ2-1; TRBD2 is a possible D gene (5 bases). Germline V gene lookup returns CDR1 SGHDT and CDR2 YYEEEE. Trimming removed 0 bases from V and 10 bases from J, with 8 bases in between. The CDR3 length is 12 residues. The CDR3 protein is CASSLGGREQFF. In DNA, the CDR3 is TGTGCCAGCAGCTTGGGCGGGCGAGAGCAGTTCTTC.

This clonotype was picked up a small number of times. This chain links TRBV6-1 with TRBJ2-7; TRBD1 matches 8 bases. Trimming removed 6 bases from V and 4 bases from J; junction bases left unmatched: 11. Germline V gene data show CDR1 as MNHNS and CDR2 as SASEGT. The CDR3 runs 15 residues. Written as DNA, the CDR3 is TGTGCCAGCAGGCCGTTTCAGGGGGCGCATTACGAGCAGTACTTC. Translated: CASRPFQGAHYEQYF.

As concerns this clonotype: This may arise from a read error, as a much more abundant clone is one base away. The V and J genes are TRBV10-3 and TRBJ2-1, with 12 bases that match TRBD2. The V gene end was trimmed by 5 bases and the J gene end by 8 bases; junction bases not matched to a gene: 7. The CDR3 is 15 residues long. Per germline, CDR1 ENHRY and CDR2 SYGVKD. As DNA, the CDR3 is TGTGCCATCAGTCAAACTAGCGGGGGGAACTATGAGCAGTTCTTC. Its protein is CAISQTSGGNYEQFF.

For the CDR3, the DNA is TGTGCCAGCGCGAGTAATAGCAATCAGCCCCAGCATTTT. It codes for CASASNSNQPQHF. The rearrangement joins TRBV11-1 to TRBJ1-5; D remains ambiguous. Germline loops: CDR1 SGHAT, CDR2 FQDESV (reference sequence). This CDR3 has 13 residues. Trimming removed 8 bases at V and 0 bases at J, with 8 bases between.

This clonotype occurred many times. The chain links TRBV7-2 to TRBJ1-5; 7 nucleotides match TRBD1. From germline, CDR1 is SGHTA and CDR2 FQGNSA. Trimming took 0 bases from V and 0 from J; bases not matched to a gene: 2. There are 16 residues in the CDR3. CDR3 DNA sequence: TGTGCCAGCAGCTTAGCGACAGGGCTTAGCAATCAGCCCCAGCATTTT. It translates to CASSLATGLSNQPQHF.

This clonotype was recorded many times. The rearrangement uses TRBV12-3 or TRBV12-4 and TRBJ1-1; D uncertain. V was trimmed by 2 bases and J by 2 bases, leaving 9 bases between them. The CDR3 is 14 residues long. The CDR3 sequence is CASSLTPTNTEAFF. The CDR3 coding sequence is TGTGCCAGCAGTTTAACTCCCACAAACACTGAAGCTTTCTTT.

This clonotype showed up many times. CDR3 loop: CASSQASRGRNQPQHF. CDR3 DNA: TGTGCCAGCAGCCAGGCGAGCAGGGGGCGTAATCAGCCCCAGCATTTT. This rearrangement joins TRBV7-8 to TRBJ1-5, with 8 nucleotides matching TRBD1. The V gene end was trimmed by 5 bases and the J gene end by 4 bases; junction bases not matched to a gene: 10. Germline loops: CDR1 SGHVS, CDR2 FQNEAQ. This CDR3 has 16 residues.

The rearrangement joins TRBV19 to TRBJ2-7; D is tentatively TRBD1 or TRBD2 (5 bases each). This CDR3 spans 16 amino acids. Germline CDR1 LNHDA, CDR2 SQIVND (reference sequence). V was trimmed by 1 base and J by 6 bases, leaving 19 bases between them. Written as DNA, the CDR3 is TGTGCCAGTAGTATAGTTCCGGGGCTCTCCCGGGGCGAGCAGTACTTC. Its protein product is CASSIVPGLSRGEQYF. Filled out from reference TRBV19 and TRBJ2-7, the complete variable domain reads DGGITQSPKYLFRKEGQNVTLSCEQNLNHDAMYWYRQDPGQGLRLIYYSQIVNDFQKGDIAEGYSVSREKKESFPLTVTSAQKNPTAFYLCASSIVPGLSRGEQYFGPGTRLTVT.

This clonotype was detected only a few times. The chain employs TRBV20-1 and TRBJ1-4; D ambiguous. V lost 0 bases to trimming and J lost 10 bases, with 15 bases between them. Per the germline V gene, CDR1 is DFQATT and CDR2 is SNEGSKA (reference sequence). CDR3 length: 14 residues. DNA of the CDR3: TGCAGTGCTAGAGACAGTGAACGACTTGGAAAACTGTTTTTT. It codes for CSARDSERLGKLFF.

This clonotype was seen at least ten times. This chain connects TRBV2 to TRBJ2-7; D unclear. This CDR3 is built from 14 residues. CDR1 SNHLY and CDR2 FYNNEI come from the germline V gene. Trimming stripped 1 base from V and 3 bases from J, with 10 bases between. The CDR3 protein is CASSEGGLNYEQYF. Here the CDR3 DNA reads TGTGCCAGCAGTGAAGGGGGTCTAAACTACGAGCAGTACTTC.

J is TRBJ2-7 and V is TRBV20-1; 7 nucleotides match TRBD2. J gave up 4 bases and V 3 bases, and 6 bases lay outside the gene matches. Germline values: CDR1 DFQATT, CDR2 SNEGSKA (reference sequence). There are 13 residues in the CDR3. The chain's CDR3 is CSASGGNYYEQYF. CDR3 bases: TGCAGTGCTAGCGGGGGGAACTATTACGAGCAGTACTTC.

This clonotype has at least ten counts. One end of the junction is discordant with germline, which a read error may explain. The rearrangement uses TRBV7-9 and TRBJ1-1; 11 nucleotides align to TRBD1. The CDR3 is made up of 15 amino acids. From germline, CDR1 is SEHNR and CDR2 FQNEAQ (reference sequence). As DNA, the CDR3 is TGTACCAGCAGCCCCGGACAGGGGGCAAGGGCTGAAGCTTTCTTT. This codes for CTSSPGQGARAEAFF. The entire variable domain, with the rest obtained from reference TRBV7-9 and TRBJ1-1, is as follows: DTGVSQNPRHKITKRGQNVTFRCDPISEHNRLYWYRQTLGQGPEFLTYFQNEAQLEKSRLLSDRFSAERPKGSFSTLEIQRTEQGDSAMYLCTSSPGQGARAEAFFGQGTRLTVV.